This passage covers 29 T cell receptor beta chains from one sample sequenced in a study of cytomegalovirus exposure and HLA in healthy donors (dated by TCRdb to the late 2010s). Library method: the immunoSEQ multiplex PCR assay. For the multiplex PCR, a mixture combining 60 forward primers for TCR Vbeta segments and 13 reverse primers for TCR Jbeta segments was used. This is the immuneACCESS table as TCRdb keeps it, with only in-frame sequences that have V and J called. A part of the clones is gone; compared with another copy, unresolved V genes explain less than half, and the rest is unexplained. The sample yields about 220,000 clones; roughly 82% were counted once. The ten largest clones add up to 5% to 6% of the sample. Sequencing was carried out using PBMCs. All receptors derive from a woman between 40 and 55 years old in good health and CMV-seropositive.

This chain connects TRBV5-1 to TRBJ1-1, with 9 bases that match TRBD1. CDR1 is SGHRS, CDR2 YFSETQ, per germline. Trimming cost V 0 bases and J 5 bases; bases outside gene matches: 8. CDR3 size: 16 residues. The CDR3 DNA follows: TGCGCCAGCAGCTTGGGGGACAGGGTTATCGGGACTGAAGCTTTCTTT. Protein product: CASSLGDRVIGTEAFF.

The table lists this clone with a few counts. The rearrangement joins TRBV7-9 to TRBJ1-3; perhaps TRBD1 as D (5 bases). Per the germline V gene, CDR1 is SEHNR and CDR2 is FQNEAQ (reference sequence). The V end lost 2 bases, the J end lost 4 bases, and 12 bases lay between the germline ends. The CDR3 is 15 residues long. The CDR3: CASSLTGGVGNTIYF. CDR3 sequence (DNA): TGTGCCAGCAGCTTAACAGGCGGAGTAGGAAACACCATATATTTT.

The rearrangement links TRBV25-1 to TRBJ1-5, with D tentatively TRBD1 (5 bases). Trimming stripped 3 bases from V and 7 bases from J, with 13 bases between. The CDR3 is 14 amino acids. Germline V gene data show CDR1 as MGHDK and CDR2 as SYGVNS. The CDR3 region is CASSEPGMGQPQHF. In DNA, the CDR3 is TGTGCCAGCAGTGAGCCAGGGATGGGACAGCCCCAGCATTTT.

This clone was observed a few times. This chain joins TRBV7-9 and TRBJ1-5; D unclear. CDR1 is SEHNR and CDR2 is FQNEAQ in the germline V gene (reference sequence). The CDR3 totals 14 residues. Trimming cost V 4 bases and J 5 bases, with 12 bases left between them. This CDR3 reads CASSSFREDQPQHF. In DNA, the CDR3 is TGTGCCAGCAGCTCATTCCGGGAGGATCAGCCCCAGCATTTT.

CDR3 protein: CASNEVRNEKLFF. The CDR3 region has the DNA TGTGCCAGCAATGAGGTTAGAAATGAAAAACTGTTTTTT. The chain employs TRBV2 and TRBJ1-4; the D is unclear. From germline, CDR1 is SNHLY and CDR2 FYNNEI. CDR3 length: 13 residues. V was trimmed by 7 bases and J by 5 bases, leaving 11 bases between them. Looking up the rest from reference TRBV2 and TRBJ1-4 gives the full variable domain: EPEVTQTPSHQVTQMGQEVILRCVPISNHLYFYWYRQILGQKVEFLVSFYNNEISEKSEIFDDQFSVERPDGSNFTLKIRSTKLEDSAMYFCASNEVRNEKLFFGSGTQLSVL.

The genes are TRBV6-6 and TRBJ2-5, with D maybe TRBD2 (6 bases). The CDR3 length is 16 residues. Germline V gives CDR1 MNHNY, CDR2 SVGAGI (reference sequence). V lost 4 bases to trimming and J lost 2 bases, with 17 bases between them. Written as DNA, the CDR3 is TGTGCCAGCAGTTCCCCCCCCGCAGGAGGGCAAGAGACCCAGTACTTC. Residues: CASSSPPAGGQETQYF.

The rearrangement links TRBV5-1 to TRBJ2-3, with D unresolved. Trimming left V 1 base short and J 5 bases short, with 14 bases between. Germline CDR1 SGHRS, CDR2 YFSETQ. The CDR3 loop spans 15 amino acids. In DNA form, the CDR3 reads TGCGCCAGCAGCTTGTCAGGCAGTTTGGGAGATACGCAGTATTTT. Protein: CASSLSGSLGDTQYF.

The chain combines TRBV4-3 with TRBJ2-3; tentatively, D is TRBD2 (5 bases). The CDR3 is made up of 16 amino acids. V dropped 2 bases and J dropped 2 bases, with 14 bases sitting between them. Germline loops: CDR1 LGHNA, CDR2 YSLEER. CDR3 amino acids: CASSQSGLALTDTQYF. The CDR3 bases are TGCGCCAGCAGCCAAAGTGGCCTAGCCCTCACAGATACGCAGTATTTT.

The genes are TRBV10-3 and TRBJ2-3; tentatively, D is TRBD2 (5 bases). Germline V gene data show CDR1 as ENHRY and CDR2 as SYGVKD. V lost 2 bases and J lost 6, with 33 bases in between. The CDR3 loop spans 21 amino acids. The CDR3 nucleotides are TGTGCCATCAGTGAGCCTATTAGAAAATCCCTCTTTGGAGGTCTTTTCGATACGCAGTATTTT. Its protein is CAISEPIRKSLFGGLFDTQYF.

CDR3 sequence: CASSPSTGYSGNTIYF. The CDR3 DNA reads as TGTGCCAGCAGCCCTTCGACAGGGTACTCTGGAAACACCATATATTTT. The J gene is TRBJ1-3, the V gene TRBV9; 7 bases are a match to TRBD1. The CDR3 spans 16 residues. Germline assignment: CDR1 SGDLS and CDR2 YYNGEE. Germline trimming cut 4 bases from V and 0 bases from J; bases unmatched to any gene: 7.

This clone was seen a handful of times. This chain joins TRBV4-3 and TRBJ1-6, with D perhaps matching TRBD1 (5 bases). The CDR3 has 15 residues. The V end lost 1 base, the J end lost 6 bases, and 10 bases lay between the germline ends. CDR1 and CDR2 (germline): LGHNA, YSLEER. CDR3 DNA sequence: TGCGCCAGCAGCCAAGGGGGCTCGCTTAATTCACCCCTCCACTTT. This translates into CASSQGGSLNSPLHF.

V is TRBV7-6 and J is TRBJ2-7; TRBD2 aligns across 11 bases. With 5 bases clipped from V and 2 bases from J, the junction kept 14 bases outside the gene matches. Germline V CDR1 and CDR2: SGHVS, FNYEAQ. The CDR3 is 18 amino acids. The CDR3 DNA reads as TGTGCCAGCAGCGCCCGACTAGCGGGATTTACTGGGGCCTACGAGCAGTACTTC. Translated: CASSARLAGFTGAYEQYF.

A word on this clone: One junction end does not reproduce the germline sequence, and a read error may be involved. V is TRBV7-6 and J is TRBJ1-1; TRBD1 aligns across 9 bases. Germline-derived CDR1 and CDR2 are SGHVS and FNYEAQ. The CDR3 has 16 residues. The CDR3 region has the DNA TGTGCCAGCAGCGAGGGGACAGGGCTCCGAAACAGTGAAGCTTTCTTT. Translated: CASSEGTGLRNSEAFF.

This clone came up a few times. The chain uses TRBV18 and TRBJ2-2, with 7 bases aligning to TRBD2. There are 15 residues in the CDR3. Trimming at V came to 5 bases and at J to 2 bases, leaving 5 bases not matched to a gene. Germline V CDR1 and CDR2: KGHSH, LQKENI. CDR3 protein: CASSITSVNTGELFF. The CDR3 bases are TGTGCCAGCTCAATAACTAGCGTTAACACCGGGGAGCTGTTTTTT.

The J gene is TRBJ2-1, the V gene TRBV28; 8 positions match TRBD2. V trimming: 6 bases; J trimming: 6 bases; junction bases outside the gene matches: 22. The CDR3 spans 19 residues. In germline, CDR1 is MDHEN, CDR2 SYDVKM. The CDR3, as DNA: TGTGCCAGCAGCCCGGCGGGAGGACGAGGTCTAGTCGGGAGCAATGAGCAGTTCTTC. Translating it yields CASSPAGGRGLVGSNEQFF.

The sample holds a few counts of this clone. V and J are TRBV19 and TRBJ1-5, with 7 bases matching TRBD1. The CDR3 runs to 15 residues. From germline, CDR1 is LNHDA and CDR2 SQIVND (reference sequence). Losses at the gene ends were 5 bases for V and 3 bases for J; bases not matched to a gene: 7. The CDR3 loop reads CASSRGQATNQPQHF. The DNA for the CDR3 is TGTGCCAGTAGTCGAGGACAGGCCACCAATCAGCCCCAGCATTTT.

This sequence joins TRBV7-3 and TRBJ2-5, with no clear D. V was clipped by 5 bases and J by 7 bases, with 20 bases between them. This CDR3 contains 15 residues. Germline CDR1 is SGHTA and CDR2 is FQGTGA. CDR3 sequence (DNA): TGTGCCAGCAGCCCCGAAGGCAACAGTCGAGCGACCCAGTACTTC. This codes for CASSPEGNSRATQYF.

The CDR3 loop reads CASSQEPDRRSGNTIYF. The CDR3 DNA sequence: TGCGCCAGCAGCCAAGAGCCGGACAGGCGCTCTGGAAACACCATATATTTT. V and J are TRBV4-3 and TRBJ1-3; 7 bases line up with TRBD1. Germline CDR1 is LGHNA and CDR2 is YSLEER. V shed 0 bases and J 0 bases; nucleotides not matched to a gene: 5. This CDR3 comprises 17 residues.

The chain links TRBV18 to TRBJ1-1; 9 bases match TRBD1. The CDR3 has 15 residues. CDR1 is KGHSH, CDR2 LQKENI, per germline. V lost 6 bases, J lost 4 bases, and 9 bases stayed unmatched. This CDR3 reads CASSSRTGESTEAFF. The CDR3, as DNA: TGTGCCAGCTCTTCTCGGACAGGGGAGAGCACTGAAGCTTTCTTT.

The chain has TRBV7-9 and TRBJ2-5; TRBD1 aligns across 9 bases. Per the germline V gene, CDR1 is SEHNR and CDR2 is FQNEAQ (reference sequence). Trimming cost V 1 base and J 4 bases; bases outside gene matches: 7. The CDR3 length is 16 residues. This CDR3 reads CASSLEQGALLETQYF. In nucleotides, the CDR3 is TGTGCCAGCAGCTTAGAACAGGGGGCTCTTCTAGAGACCCAGTACTTC.

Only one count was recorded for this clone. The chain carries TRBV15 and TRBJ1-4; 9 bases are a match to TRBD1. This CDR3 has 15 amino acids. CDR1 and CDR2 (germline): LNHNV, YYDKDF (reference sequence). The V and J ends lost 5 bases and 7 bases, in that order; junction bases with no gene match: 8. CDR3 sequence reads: CATSPTGGRGEKLFF. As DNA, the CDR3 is TGTGCCACCAGCCCAACAGGGGGCAGGGGTGAAAAACTGTTTTTT.

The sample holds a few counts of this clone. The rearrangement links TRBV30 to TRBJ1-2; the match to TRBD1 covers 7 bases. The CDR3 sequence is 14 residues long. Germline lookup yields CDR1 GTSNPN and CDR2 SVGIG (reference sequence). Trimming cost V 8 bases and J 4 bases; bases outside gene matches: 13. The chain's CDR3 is CAGAETGAGYGYTF. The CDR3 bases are TGTGCCGGAGCGGAAACAGGGGCTGGCTATGGCTACACCTTC.

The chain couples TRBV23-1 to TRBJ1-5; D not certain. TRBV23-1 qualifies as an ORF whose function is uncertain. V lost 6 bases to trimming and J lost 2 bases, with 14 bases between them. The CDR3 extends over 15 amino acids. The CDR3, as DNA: TGCGCCAGCAGCCCCGGGGAGGGCCGCAATCAGCCCCAGCATTTT. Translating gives CASSPGEGRNQPQHF.

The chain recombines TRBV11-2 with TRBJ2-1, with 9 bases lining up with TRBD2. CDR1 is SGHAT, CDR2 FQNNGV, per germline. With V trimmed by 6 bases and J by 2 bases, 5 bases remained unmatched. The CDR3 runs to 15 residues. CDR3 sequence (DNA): TGTGCCAGCAGGAAGATAGCGGGGGCCTACAATGAGCAGTTCTTC. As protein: CASRKIAGAYNEQFF.

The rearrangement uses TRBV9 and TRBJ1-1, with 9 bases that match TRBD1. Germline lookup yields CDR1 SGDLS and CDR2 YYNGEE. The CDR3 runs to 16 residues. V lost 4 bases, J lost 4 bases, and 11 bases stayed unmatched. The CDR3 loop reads CASSRGVGQGSTEAFF. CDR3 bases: TGTGCCAGCAGCAGGGGTGTGGGACAGGGAAGCACTGAAGCTTTCTTT.

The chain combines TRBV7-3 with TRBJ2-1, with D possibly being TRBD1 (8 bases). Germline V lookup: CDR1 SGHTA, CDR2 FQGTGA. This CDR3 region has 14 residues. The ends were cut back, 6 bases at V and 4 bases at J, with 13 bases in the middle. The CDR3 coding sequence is TGTGCCAGCAGACAGGGGGGGTTGTACAATGAGCAGTTCTTC. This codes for CASRQGGLYNEQFF.

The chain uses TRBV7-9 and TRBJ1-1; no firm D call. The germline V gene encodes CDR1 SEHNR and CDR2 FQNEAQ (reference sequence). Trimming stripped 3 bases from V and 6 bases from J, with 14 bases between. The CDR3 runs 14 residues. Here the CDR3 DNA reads TGTGCCAGCAGCTTGACGGGTGATCACGCTGAAGCTTTCTTT. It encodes CASSLTGDHAEAFF.

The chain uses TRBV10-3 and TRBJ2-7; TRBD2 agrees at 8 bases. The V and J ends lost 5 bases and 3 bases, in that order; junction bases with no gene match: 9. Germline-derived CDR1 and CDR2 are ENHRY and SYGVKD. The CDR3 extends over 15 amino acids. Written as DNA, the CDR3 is TGTGCCATCAGTCAATCTAGCGGGCGCGTCTACGAGCAGTACTTC. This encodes CAISQSSGRVYEQYF.

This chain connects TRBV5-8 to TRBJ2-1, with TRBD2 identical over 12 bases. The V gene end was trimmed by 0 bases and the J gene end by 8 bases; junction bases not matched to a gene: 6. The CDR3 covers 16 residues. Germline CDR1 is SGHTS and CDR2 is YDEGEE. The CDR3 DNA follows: TGTGCCAGCAGCTTGGATCTAGCGGGAGGGAAAGATGAGCAGTTCTTC. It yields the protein CASSLDLAGGKDEQFF. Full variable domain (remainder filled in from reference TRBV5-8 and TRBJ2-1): EAGVTQSPTHLIKTRGQQATLRCSPISGHTSVYWYQQALGLGLQFLLWYDEGEERNRGNFPPRFSGRQFPNYSSELNVNALELEDSALYLCASSLDLAGGKDEQFFGPGTRLTVL.